This T cell receptor (beta chain) was profiled in a study of T-cell reconstitution after alpha-beta-depleted transplantation in children. Germline CDR1 is SEHNR and CDR2 is FQNEAQ (reference sequence). The CDR3 totals 13 residues. Between the trimmed V and J ends, which lost 5 bases and 7 bases, there was a span of 11 bases. The sample holds many counts of this clonotype. A library of TCRbeta sequences, prepared with unique molecular identifiers, was generated. TCRdb redid the calling of the PCR reads with MiXCR, one entry per CDR3 protein. The table includes over 550,000 distinct CDR3 sequences, roughly a tenth detected once.

The sequence came from a human donor who donated a stem cell graft to a child with acute myeloid leukemia. This chain joins TRBV7-9 and TRBJ1-4; D uncertain. Sequenced material: PBMCs from the stem cell graft donor, taken from the stem cell graft. In DNA, the CDR3 is TGTGCCAGCAGCCCGAGTACGGGTGAAAAACTGTTTTTT. Translation: CASSPSTGEKLFF.